The TCR beta chain described here comes from a study of blood T cell repertoires in COVID-19. Per the germline V gene, CDR1 is LGHNA and CDR2 is YSLEER. Trimming pared 0 bases from V and 6 bases from J, leaving 9 bases between. The CDR3 sequence is 15 residues long. The data were produced by immunoSEQ multiplex PCR, yet TCRdb's version contains in-frame clones alone and is incomplete. The sample carries 120,000 or so clones, around four fifths recorded once. The source material was peripheral blood. The J gene is TRBJ1-6, the V gene TRBV4-3, with a weak D call TRBD1 (5 bases). The clonotype was recovered from a woman in her fifties or sixties with acute or convalescent COVID-19. This CDR3 reads CASSQDGAVNSPLHF. The DNA of the CDR3 is TGCGCCAGCAGCCAAGATGGGGCGGTTAATTCACCCCTCCACTTT.